The T cell receptor (beta chain) under discussion was sequenced for a study of radiotherapy plus CTLA-4 blockade in lung cancer. Measured with immunoSEQ multiplex PCR; TCRdb has only the in-frame clones, and not every one. This sample has about 60,000 clones, with 77% found just once. Focal radiation plus CTLA-4 blockade with ipilimumab was administered to patients who had chemo-refractory metastatic non-small-cell lung cancer. V trimming: 6 bases; J trimming: 3 bases; junction bases outside the gene matches: 7. Per the germline V gene, CDR1 is MNHNS and CDR2 is SASEGT. The CDR3 totals 14 residues. Notes on the study in general: TCR clones of tumor origin grew in blood after radiotherapy plus ipilimumab.

Points on this clone: Its target is not known.

This rearrangement joins TRBV6-1 to TRBJ1-2; the match to TRBD1 covers 7 bases. Source: peripheral blood, taken from a patient treated with radiotherapy plus ipilimumab. The sequence was obtained from a human donor with non-small cell lung cancer who had a partial response to radiotherapy plus ipilimumab. This chain's CDR3 is CASSGRTGYYGYTF. The CDR3 region has the DNA TGTGCCAGCAGCGGTCGGACAGGCTACTATGGCTACACCTTC.